This T cell receptor beta chain was sequenced in a study of cytomegalovirus exposure and HLA in healthy donors. 60 Vbeta and 13 Jbeta primers were used in PCR. Clones were sequenced by immunoSEQ multiplex PCR, and TCRdb holds only the in-frame ones, with some missing. The sample yields around 120,000 clones, 70% to 80% seen once. The CDR3 consists of 15 residues. V dropped 0 bases and J dropped 3 bases, with 10 bases sitting between them. Germline CDR1 SGHTS, CDR2 YDEGEE. Study observations and caveats: According to reports, the classifier identified cytomegalovirus status with high specificity and sensitivity. In a later analysis, TCR beta V- and J-gene trimming was associated with a missense DCLRE1C variant. In an earlier analysis, most TCR beta V segments were productive about 87% or about 30% of the time.

In its sample, this clone was seen once. What it binds is unknown. The chain combines TRBV5-8 with TRBJ2-1, with D possibly being TRBD1 (5 bases). Material: PBMCs. This sequence was found in a woman in her thirties or forties in good health and CMV-seropositive. The chain's CDR3 is CASSLAGNSYNEQFF. The CDR3 DNA follows: TGTGCCAGCAGCTTGGCAGGGAACAGCTACAATGAGCAGTTCTTC. Together with reference TRBV5-8 and TRBJ2-1, the CDR3 gives the full variable domain: EAGVTQSPTHLIKTRGQQATLRCSPISGHTSVYWYQQALGLGLQFLLWYDEGEERNRGNFPPRFSGRQFPNYSSELNVNALELEDSALYLCASSLAGNSYNEQFFGPGTRLTVL.